The clone carrying this T cell receptor beta chain was recorded at least ten times. Trimming pared 2 bases from V and 2 bases from J, leaving 4 bases between. The germline gives CDR1 SGHVS, CDR2 FNYEAQ. The CDR3 runs to 13 residues. This sample was taken from a study of response to subunit inactivated influenza vaccine. One entry per CDR3 protein results from TCRdb running MiXCR on the RT-PCR reads. Of over 400,000 distinct CDR3 sequences listed, 9.5% to 13% are singletons. The sequence was obtained from a man aged 50 to 60 who received an inactivated influenza vaccine. The V and J genes are TRBV7-6 and TRBJ2-1, with no clear D. The sample in question was PBMCs from blood, obtained about 6 weeks after vaccination. CDR3 in DNA: TGTGCCAGCAGCTTAAATACCTACAATGAGCAGTTCTTC. Protein sequence: CASSLNTYNEQFF.